Listed below are T cell receptor beta chains from one sample, sequenced in a study of blood T cell repertoires in COVID-19. TCRdb keeps only in-frame clones here, not all; method: immunoSEQ multiplex PCR. Of about 52,000 clones in the sample, 65% to 85% were seen once. The sequencing sample was made of peripheral blood. Receptor source: an elderly woman with COVID-19, enrolled during active disease. Both conserved end residues are part of each CDR3. A D gene is named only where the DNA matches it firmly. Size is stated for part of the rows, as once, few or many counts, or as a class when the clone is expanded.

D gene: TRBD2
clone size: -
V gene: TRBV3-1/TRBV3-2
J gene: TRBJ2-1
CDR3 DNA: TGTGCCAGCAGCCAGGGACTACCCTCCTACAATGAGCAGTTCTTC
CDR3 protein: CASSQGLPSYNEQFF

D gene: TRBD2
clone size: -
V gene: TRBV7-9
J gene: TRBJ2-7
CDR3 DNA: TGTGCCAGCAGCATTAGCGGGGGGGCCTCCGAGCAGTACTTC
CDR3 protein: CASSISGGASEQYF

D gene: TRBD1
clone size: -
V gene: TRBV28
J gene: TRBJ1-6
CDR3 DNA: TGTGCCAGCAGTGAACAGGGGGCGAACTATAATTCACCCCTCCACTTT
CDR3 protein: CASSEQGANYNSPLHF

D gene: -
clone size: -
V gene: TRBV5-6
J gene: TRBJ2-7
CDR3 DNA: TGTGCCAGCAGCTTGGGACAGGTACAGTACTTC
CDR3 protein: CASSLGQVQYF

D gene: TRBD1
clone size: few
V gene: TRBV28
J gene: TRBJ2-2
CDR3 DNA: TGTGCCAGCAGTCCCATAGGGACAGCGAACACCGGGGAGCTGTTTTTT
CDR3 protein: CASSPIGTANTGELFF

D gene: -
clone size: -
V gene: TRBV11-3
J gene: TRBJ2-2
CDR3 DNA: TGTGCCAGCAGCTTAGTCAGCACCGGGGAGCTGTTTTTT
CDR3 protein: CASSLVSTGELFF

D gene: -
clone size: -
V gene: TRBV14
J gene: TRBJ1-2
CDR3 DNA: TGTGCCAGCAGCCCCGTGGCGGGTGGCTACACCTTC
CDR3 protein: CASSPVAGGYTF

D gene: -
clone size: -
V gene: TRBV7-3
J gene: TRBJ2-5
CDR3 DNA: TGTGCCAGCAGTCAAAAGGGAGTAGCGGCACAAGAGACCCAGTACTTC
CDR3 protein: CASSQKGVAAQETQYF

D gene: TRBD2
clone size: -
V gene: TRBV5-1
J gene: TRBJ2-1
CDR3 DNA: TGCGCCAGCAGGGCGACTAGCGGGAACAATGAGCAGTTCTTC
CDR3 protein: CASRATSGNNEQFF

D gene: -
clone size: -
V gene: TRBV6-6
J gene: TRBJ2-1
CDR3 DNA: TGTGCCAGCACTATACAGGGTCTAGTGGACAATGAGCAGTTCTTC
CDR3 protein: CASTIQGLVDNEQFF

D gene: TRBD1
clone size: once
V gene: TRBV29-1
J gene: TRBJ2-7
CDR3 DNA: TGCAGCGTGCCTACGGACAGGCCGCCCTACGAGCAGTACTTC
CDR3 protein: CSVPTDRPPYEQYF

D gene: TRBD1
clone size: -
V gene: TRBV18
J gene: TRBJ1-1
CDR3 DNA: TGTGCCAGCTCACCACTTGGGACAGGGGGCTTATACCCTGAAGCTTTCTTT
CDR3 protein: CASSPLGTGGLYPEAFF

D gene: -
clone size: -
V gene: TRBV28
J gene: TRBJ1-2
CDR3 DNA: TGTGCCAGCAGTCGGGGGTATGGCTACACCTTC
CDR3 protein: CASSRGYGYTF

D gene: -
clone size: -
V gene: TRBV19
J gene: TRBJ1-2
CDR3 DNA: TGTGCCAGTAGTGTTCAGGGCTTTGCGCGAGGCTACACCTTC
CDR3 protein: CASSVQGFARGYTF

D gene: -
clone size: -
V gene: TRBV6-5
J gene: TRBJ2-1
CDR3 DNA: TGTGCCAGCAACCGGGATAAGAACAATGAGCAGTTCTTC
CDR3 protein: CASNRDKNNEQFF

D gene: -
clone size: -
V gene: TRBV27
J gene: TRBJ2-2
CDR3 DNA: TGTGCCAGCAGCCCTAGGACTCTCACCGGGGAGCTGTTTTTT
CDR3 protein: CASSPRTLTGELFF

D gene: -
clone size: -
V gene: TRBV29-1
J gene: TRBJ1-2
CDR3 DNA: TGCAGCGTTGGTCAGGGATATGGCTACACCTTC
CDR3 protein: CSVGQGYGYTF

D gene: -
clone size: -
V gene: TRBV19
J gene: TRBJ1-3
CDR3 DNA: TGTGCCACCGCGAACGGAGGGACGGGTGGAAACACCATATATTTT
CDR3 protein: CATANGGTGGNTIYF

D gene: -
clone size: -
V gene: TRBV2
J gene: TRBJ2-7
CDR3 DNA: TGTGCCAGCAGTAAGACCTCTAGCTCCTACGAGCAGTACTTC
CDR3 protein: CASSKTSSSYEQYF

D gene: -
clone size: -
V gene: TRBV7-2
J gene: TRBJ2-1
CDR3 DNA: TGTGCCAGTTCGGACAGCTACAATGAGCAGTTCTTC
CDR3 protein: CASSDSYNEQFF

D gene: -
clone size: -
V gene: TRBV11-2
J gene: TRBJ1-6
CDR3 DNA: TGTGCCAGCAGCTTAGTGGCAGATAATTCACCCCTCCACTTT
CDR3 protein: CASSLVADNSPLHF

D gene: -
clone size: -
V gene: TRBV3-1/TRBV3-2
J gene: TRBJ2-5
CDR3 DNA: TGTGCCAGCAGCCAAGCCTCAACGGCAGGGCTGGAAGAGACCCAGTACTTC
CDR3 protein: CASSQASTAGLEETQYF

D gene: -
clone size: -
V gene: TRBV28
J gene: TRBJ1-5
CDR3 DNA: TGTGCCAGCAGCCGGACAGTAAGGATAATCAGCAATCAGCCCCAGCATTTT
CDR3 protein: CASSRTVRIISNQPQHF

D gene: TRBD2
clone size: -
V gene: TRBV2
J gene: TRBJ2-2
CDR3 DNA: TGTGCCAGCAGCGGACTAGCGGGGTCGGGCGGGGAGCTGTTTTTT
CDR3 protein: CASSGLAGSGGELFF

D gene: TRBD1
clone size: -
V gene: TRBV4-1
J gene: TRBJ1-5
CDR3 DNA: TGCGCCAGCAGCCAAGATTGGGGACAGGCTTATCAGCCCCAGCATTTT
CDR3 protein: CASSQDWGQAYQPQHF

D gene: TRBD1
clone size: few
V gene: TRBV6-1
J gene: TRBJ1-4
CDR3 DNA: TGTGCCAGCAGTAACAGGGGGAGTGAAAAACTGTTTTTT
CDR3 protein: CASSNRGSEKLFF

D gene: TRBD2
clone size: -
V gene: TRBV2
J gene: TRBJ2-7
CDR3 DNA: TGTGCCAGCAGTGACTTCGAGCGGGAGTTGTACGAGCAGTACTTC
CDR3 protein: CASSDFERELYEQYF

D gene: -
clone size: once
V gene: TRBV28
J gene: TRBJ2-7
CDR3 DNA: TGTGCCAGCAGTTCTGGACTGCTCTCGCGGCACTTC
CDR3 protein: CASSSGLLSRHF

D gene: -
clone size: -
V gene: TRBV4-1
J gene: TRBJ2-7
CDR3 DNA: TGCGCCAGCAGCCAAGGGGCTAGCGCCTCCTACGAGCAGTACTTC
CDR3 protein: CASSQGASASYEQYF

D gene: TRBD1
clone size: -
V gene: TRBV11-2
J gene: TRBJ1-1
CDR3 DNA: TGTGCCAGCAGCTTTGCAGGGGGCGGCACTGAAGCTTTCTTT
CDR3 protein: CASSFAGGGTEAFF

D gene: TRBD1
clone size: -
V gene: TRBV5-5
J gene: TRBJ1-4
CDR3 DNA: TGTGCCAGCAGCTTCCTACAGGGGGGAAATGAAAAACTGTTTTTT
CDR3 protein: CASSFLQGGNEKLFF

D gene: -
clone size: -
V gene: TRBV5-1
J gene: TRBJ2-1
CDR3 DNA: TGCGCCAGCAGCTTGGTTACAGGCCAAGGAGGGGATGAGCAGTTCTTC
CDR3 protein: CASSLVTGQGGDEQFF

D gene: -
clone size: -
V gene: TRBV19
J gene: TRBJ1-5
CDR3 DNA: TGTGCCAGTAGTATTCAAAGCAATCAGCCCCAGCATTTT
CDR3 protein: CASSIQSNQPQHF

D gene: -
clone size: -
V gene: TRBV24-1
J gene: TRBJ1-3
CDR3 DNA: TGTGCCACCACCAGTACGGGAAACACCATATATTTT
CDR3 protein: CATTSTGNTIYF

D gene: -
clone size: -
V gene: TRBV18
J gene: TRBJ2-3
CDR3 DNA: TGTGCCAGCTCACCCCAGCGGTACACAGATACGCAGTATTTT
CDR3 protein: CASSPQRYTDTQYF

D gene: TRBD2
clone size: -
V gene: TRBV23-1
J gene: TRBJ2-7
CDR3 DNA: TGCGCCAGCAGTCCAATAGCGGGACGAGCCTACGAGCAGTACTTC
CDR3 protein: CASSPIAGRAYEQYF

D gene: TRBD1
clone size: -
V gene: TRBV7-3
J gene: TRBJ2-7
CDR3 DNA: TGTGCCAGCAGCCAGACAGGGGGCCCGGGAGAGCAGTACTTC
CDR3 protein: CASSQTGGPGEQYF

D gene: TRBD1
clone size: few
V gene: TRBV7-9
J gene: TRBJ2-7
CDR3 DNA: TGTGCCAGCACCAACGGACAGGGGTACGAGCAGTACTTC
CDR3 protein: CASTNGQGYEQYF

D gene: TRBD1
clone size: -
V gene: TRBV9
J gene: TRBJ1-2
CDR3 DNA: TGTGCCAGCAGCGCGACCAGGGGGACAGCTGTCTATGGCTACACCTTC
CDR3 protein: CASSATRGTAVYGYTF

D gene: TRBD2
clone size: -
V gene: TRBV18
J gene: TRBJ2-5
CDR3 DNA: TGTGCCAGCTCACCACCCATACTACTAGCGGGGTTCCAAGAGACCCAGTACTTC
CDR3 protein: CASSPPILLAGFQETQYF

D gene: TRBD1
clone size: -
V gene: TRBV11-2
J gene: TRBJ1-2
CDR3 DNA: TGTGCCAGCAGCTTAGCCCTTTATGGCAGGGGGACAGGCTACACCTTC
CDR3 protein: CASSLALYGRGTGYTF